These 9 T cell receptor beta chains came from one sample sequenced in a study of CD8 T cells in ankylosing spondylitis. Via MiXCR, TCRdb re-called the 5' RACE reads, giving one row per CDR3 protein. This sample has some 300,000 distinct CDR3 sequences, with less than 25% found just once. The sequenced sample consisted of blood, either unsorted or a sorted T cell fraction (not recorded which). These receptors all stem from a female donor with ankylosing spondylitis or in good health (not recorded which).

V gene TRBV11-2 combines with J gene TRBJ2-3, with TRBD2 identical over 7 bases. The CDR3 covers 15 residues. The ends lost 2 bases at V and 4 bases at J; junction bases unmatched: 6. Germline V CDR1 and CDR2: SGHAT, FQNNGV. CDR3 in DNA: TGTGCCAGCAGCTTACCAGCGGGGCGATCAGATACGCAGTATTTT. Translation: CASSLPAGRSDTQYF.

V usage is TRBV9 and J usage is TRBJ1-2; 9 bases match TRBD1. CDR1 SGDLS and CDR2 YYNGEE come from the germline V gene. J lost 6 bases, V lost 0 bases, and 3 bases had no gene match. The CDR3 consists of 14 residues. The CDR3 DNA reads as TGTGCCAGCAGCGTAGTAGGGACAGGGAATGGCTACACCTTC. It codes for CASSVVGTGNGYTF. Looking up the rest from reference TRBV9 and TRBJ1-2 gives the full variable domain: DSGVTQTPKHLITATGQRVTLRCSPRSGDLSVYWYQQSLDQGLQFLIQYYNGEERAKGNILERFSAQQFPDLHSELNLSSLELGDSALYFCASSVVGTGNGYTFGSGTRLTVV.

The chain carries TRBV12-3 or TRBV12-4 and TRBJ2-3; perhaps TRBD1 as D (5 bases). V dropped 2 bases and J dropped 4 bases, with 10 bases sitting between them. CDR3 length: 14 amino acids. The CDR3 DNA is TGTGCCAGCAGTTTAAGGGGCCCTCCAGATACGCAGTATTTT. It is translated as CASSLRGPPDTQYF.

The V gene is TRBV6-1, the J gene TRBJ2-1; tentative D call: TRBD2 (5 bases). Germline lookup yields CDR1 MNHNS and CDR2 SASEGT. Trimming pared 7 bases from V and 6 bases from J, leaving 19 bases between. This CDR3 contains 15 residues. In DNA, the CDR3 is TGTGCCAGCAACCCCGGGGTGTCCTATTTCAATGAGCAGTTCTTC. Protein: CASNPGVSYFNEQFF.

The CDR3 nucleotides read TGTGCCAGCAGTTACTCTGGGGACAGGGGCTATGGCTACACCTTC. Translated, it gives CASSYSGDRGYGYTF. V is TRBV6-5 and J is TRBJ1-2, with 10 bases lining up with TRBD1. Germline V lookup: CDR1 MNHEY, CDR2 SVGAGI. V shed 0 bases, J shed 4 bases, and the junction held 2 bases outside the gene matches. CDR3 length: 15 amino acids.

In this sample, this clonotype turned up many times. This sequence joins TRBV6-5 and TRBJ2-7, with D unclear. This CDR3 comprises 14 residues. Germline V gives CDR1 MNHEY, CDR2 SVGAGI. The V end lost 0 bases, the J end lost 6 bases, and 12 bases lay between the germline ends. CDR3 coding DNA: TGTGCCAGCAGTTACTCACCAAGCCCCGGCGAGCAGTACTTC. Its protein is CASSYSPSPGEQYF.

This clonotype appeared a few times. The chain couples TRBV20-1 to TRBJ2-3, with 8 bases matching TRBD2. With 7 bases clipped from V and 1 base from J, the junction kept 7 bases outside the gene matches. Germline V gene sequence: CDR1 DFQATT, CDR2 SNEGSKA (reference sequence). The CDR3 spans 14 residues. CDR3 region: CSVKSAGGTDTQYF. The CDR3 region has the DNA TGCAGTGTTAAGTCAGCGGGAGGCACAGATACGCAGTATTTT.

The chain has TRBV12-3 or TRBV12-4 and TRBJ2-1; TRBD2 matches at 9 bases. There are 19 residues in the CDR3. J gave up 0 bases and V 8 bases, and 17 bases lay outside the gene matches. CDR3 DNA: TGTGCCAGCTGGAGACCCCTAGCGGGGTACCCGAGCTCCTACAATGAGCAGTTCTTC. Translated: CASWRPLAGYPSSYNEQFF.

This clonotype was seen a handful of times. The chain couples TRBV5-4 to TRBJ2-3; perhaps TRBD2 as D (6 bases). This CDR3 is built from 16 residues. V shed 4 bases and J shed 3 bases, with 18 bases lying between them. Germline CDR1 and CDR2: SGHNT and YYREEE (reference sequence). CDR3 amino acids: CASSRAGIDKTDTQYF. The DNA for the CDR3 is TGTGCCAGCAGCCGGGCGGGGATCGACAAAACAGATACGCAGTATTTT.